The entry below gives a single T cell receptor beta chain sequence along with its context. This clone was detected only a few times. The antigen it binds to is not known. Within one base of it there is no much larger clone, and no base qualities were kept. The sample's time point label, decoded: baseline before oral tofacitinib. Lesional scalp punch biopsies and peripheral blood were obtained from alopecia areata patients. PBMCs were isolated by density centrifugation and stained for CD3, CD4 and CD8, after which CD4+ and CD8+ T cells were sorted on a FACSAria. The germline V gene gives CDR1 as SQVTM and CDR2 as ANQGSEA. Between the V and J ends, shortened by 5 bases and 4 bases respectively, the junction contains 13 bases. The CDR3 runs 13 amino acids, cysteine and phenylalanine included. Only the CDR3 part of the read is kept: 39 bases, read in frame from the first base. The sample comes from a study of CD8+ T cells in alopecia areata (dated by TCRdb to about 2018). The study in broad terms: Treated patients were enrolled in an open-label pilot trial of oral tofacitinib, 5 to 10 mg twice daily, for moderate-to-severe alopecia areata. Tofacitinib was given for 6 to 18 months, followed by 6 months of follow-up off drug to assess delayed response and recurrence. In both human patients and the C3H/HeJ mouse model, the study applied high-throughput TCRbeta sequencing to look at T cell clonal expansion in alopecia areata. Human TCRbeta sequencing covered scalp tissue and sorted CD4+ and CD8+ peripheral blood T cells from patchy and totalis/universalis alopecia areata patients and healthy controls. Tofacitinib-treated patients had biopsies at baseline and at 4 and 24 weeks of treatment, with a later scalp biopsy in several patients. Clonality in the scalp was compared among normal scalp (n=4), patchy alopecia areata scalp (n=8), and alopecia totalis/universalis scalp (n=8). RNA was obtained with the PAXgene miRNA kit for fixed scalp, the miRNeasy kit for PBMCs, and the RNeasy kit for mouse skin. immunoSEQ multiplex PCR using 35 Vbeta forward primers and 13 Jbeta reverse primers was used to amplify TCRbeta CDR3 regions. Broad study findings and their caveats: Lesional scalp, especially in alopecia totalis/universalis, showed higher clonality and more expanded CD8+ clones than normal scalp, suggesting antigenic drive. Scalp TCR repertoire analysis is complicated because resident alphabeta T cells in normal human skin are also sequenced, whereas mouse skin is dominated by gammadelta T cells. TCR sequences shared between patients were less clear than in mice, possibly partly because of HLA diversity in the patient population.

Library preparation was by the immunoSEQ multiplex PCR assay. RNA was extracted from all samples and reverse transcribed into cDNA, which served as template for TCR sequencing. First-strand cDNA was synthesized with SuperScript III using a 2:1 mix of oligo-dT and random hexamers. A synthetic immune receptor repertoire was used to assess amplification bias, and residual bias was removed computationally. As for the authors' bioinformatics: Raw reads were preprocessed to remove errors, and CDR3 was defined by IMGT conventions from the conserved cysteine to phenylalanine. To get clonality, Shannon entropy was normalized by log2 of the number of productive unique TCRs and the result was subtracted from 1. Whether each scalp clone was CD4 or CD8 was inferred by checking scalp TCRbeta sequences against the CD4 and CD8 repertoires from sorted blood. TCRdb provides this immuneACCESS table in a form limited to in-frame rearrangements. Some clones are lacking; in checked studies, under half of them reflect an unresolved V gene, and why the rest are absent is not known. Clone size and the V and J calls come from that table; the DNA yielded D and trimming. In all, the sample holds approximately 150,000 clones, and 51% of those were seen once. The top ten clonotypes cover over 0.85% of the sample.

Sample: CD4+ T cells sorted from blood, taken at week 0. The chain uses TRBV29-1 and TRBJ2-3, with the D gene not confidently named. This clonotype was obtained from a human donor with alopecia areata. CDR3 loop: CSVRLPRPDTQYF. The DNA sequence is TGCAGCGTTCGGCTCCCAAGGCCAGATACGCAGTATTTT.